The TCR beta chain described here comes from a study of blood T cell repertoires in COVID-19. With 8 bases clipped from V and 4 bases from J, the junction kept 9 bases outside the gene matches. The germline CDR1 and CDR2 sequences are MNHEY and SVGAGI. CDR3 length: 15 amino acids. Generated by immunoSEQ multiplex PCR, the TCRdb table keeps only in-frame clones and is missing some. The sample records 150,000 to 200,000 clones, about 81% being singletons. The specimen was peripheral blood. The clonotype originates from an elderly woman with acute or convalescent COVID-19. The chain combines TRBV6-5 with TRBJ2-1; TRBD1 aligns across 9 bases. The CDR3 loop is CASQPTGGPYNEQFF. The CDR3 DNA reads TGTGCCAGCCAACCTACAGGGGGCCCTTACAATGAGCAGTTCTTC.